Listed below are T cell receptor beta chains from one sample, sequenced in a study of T cell responses to AZD1222 COVID-19 vaccine. Profiling relied on immunoSEQ multiplex PCR, and the TCRdb table lists in-frame clones only, not all of them. This sample has fewer than 200,000 clones, with roughly 92% found just once. The material sequenced was peripheral blood, taken 28 days after the second AZD1222 dose. These receptors originate from an adult who received the AZD1222 COVID-19 vaccine. Each CDR3 is given with its conserved first and last residue. D genes are given only for firm matches. Size values are once, few and many counts, or a class for expanded clones, and some rows have none.

abundance,v_gene,d_gene,j_gene,CDR3aa,CDR3nt
-,TRBV29-1,-,TRBJ1-1,CSVGKGKGAEAFF,TGCAGCGTAGGGAAGGGTAAGGGGGCTGAAGCTTTCTTT
once,TRBV23-1,-,TRBJ2-2,CASSPRPSTGELFF,TGCGCCAGCAGTCCCAGGCCGAGCACCGGGGAGCTGTTTTTT
-,TRBV11-2,-,TRBJ1-5,CASNGDNQPQHF,TGTGCCAGCAATGGGGACAATCAGCCCCAGCATTTT
few,TRBV4-2,TRBD2,TRBJ2-7,CASSHSGHIGGRVGYEQYF,TGTGCCAGCAGCCATTCGGGGCACATTGGCGGGAGGGTTGGCTACGAGCAGTACTTC
-,TRBV2,-,TRBJ2-2,CASKSWGNTGELFF,TGTGCCAGCAAGAGTTGGGGAAACACCGGGGAGCTGTTTTTT
-,TRBV27,TRBD1,TRBJ2-7,CASSLHPTGVHSYEQYF,TGTGCCAGCAGTTTACATCCCACAGGGGTCCACTCCTACGAGCAGTACTTC
-,TRBV7-9,-,TRBJ2-7,CASSLVAPYEQYF,TGTGCCAGCAGCTTAGTAGCGCCCTACGAGCAGTACTTC
-,TRBV2,-,TRBJ1-2,CASESSGLTGSYGYTF,TGTGCCAGCGAATCCTCCGGACTCACAGGGAGCTATGGCTACACCTTC
-,TRBV7-2,-,TRBJ2-5,CASSPFLDYQETQYF,TGTGCCAGCAGCCCCTTCCTAGATTACCAAGAGACCCAGTACTTC
-,TRBV19,-,TRBJ1-5,CASSISQVNQPQHF,TGTGCCAGTAGTATAAGCCAGGTTAATCAGCCCCAGCATTTT
-,TRBV7-2,-,TRBJ2-2,CASSLAGATGSGELFF,TGTGCCAGCAGCTTAGCTGGGGCCACGGGCTCCGGGGAGCTGTTTTTT
few,TRBV18,-,TRBJ1-1,CASSLGQTNTEAFF,TGTGCCAGCTCCCTTGGACAGACGAACACTGAAGCTTTCTTT
-,TRBV29-1,-,TRBJ2-1,CSVDRISGNSQFF,TGCAGCGTTGACCGGATCTCGGGCAATTCGCAGTTCTTC
-,TRBV9,TRBD1,TRBJ2-1,CASSVAGTDNEQFF,TGTGCCAGCAGCGTAGCGGGGACAGACAATGAGCAGTTCTTC
-,TRBV5-1,TRBD1,TRBJ1-5,CASRYGTGEDQPQHF,TGCGCCAGCAGGTACGGGACAGGGGAGGATCAGCCCCAGCATTTT
few,TRBV7-2,TRBD2,TRBJ2-1,CASSLLAGGPSDEQFF,TGTGCCAGCAGCTTACTAGCGGGGGGGCCATCAGATGAGCAGTTCTTC
once,TRBV5-4,TRBD1,TRBJ2-5,CASSYGQGLETQYF,TGTGCCAGCAGCTACGGACAGGGGCTAGAGACCCAGTACTTC
-,TRBV30,TRBD1,TRBJ1-1,CAWTNRGRGEAFF,TGTGCCTGGACAAACAGGGGGCGCGGTGAAGCTTTCTTT
-,TRBV9,TRBD2,TRBJ2-1,CASSVGGLAGDEQFF,TGTGCCAGCAGCGTAGGGGGACTAGCGGGCGATGAGCAGTTCTTC
-,TRBV6-5,-,TRBJ2-7,CASSYSEGTYEQYF,TGTGCCAGCAGTTACTCGGAGGGGACCTACGAGCAGTACTTC
-,TRBV18,-,TRBJ1-4,CASSARKQGTTNEKLFF,TGTGCCAGCTCCGCAAGAAAACAGGGTACAACTAATGAAAAACTGTTTTTT
-,TRBV6-5,TRBD1,TRBJ2-2,CANQGARTGELFF,TGTGCCAACCAGGGGGCAAGAACCGGGGAGCTGTTTTTT
-,TRBV5-1,-,TRBJ1-5,CASSLALNQPQHF,TGCGCCAGCAGCTTGGCCCTTAATCAGCCCCAGCATTTT
-,TRBV2,TRBD2,TRBJ2-5,CASSPTSGRYQETQYF,TGTGCCAGCAGTCCGACTAGCGGGAGGTACCAAGAGACCCAGTACTTC
once,TRBV3-1/TRBV3-2,-,TRBJ2-1,CASSPRHSLWWGEQFF,TGTGCCAGCAGCCCCCGCCATAGCCTATGGTGGGGTGAGCAGTTCTTC
-,TRBV7-9,TRBD2,TRBJ2-2,CASSFSGTSITGELFF,TGTGCCAGCAGCTTCTCCGGGACTAGCATTACCGGGGAGCTGTTTTTT
-,TRBV27,-,TRBJ2-7,CASGSTPYEQYF,TGTGCCAGCGGCAGCACTCCTTACGAGCAGTACTTC
-,TRBV5-4,-,TRBJ1-1,CASSTKGGNTEAFF,TGTGCCAGCAGCACGAAGGGGGGGAACACTGAAGCTTTCTTT
-,TRBV19,-,TRBJ1-4,CASSQAYATNEKLFF,TGTGCCAGTAGTCAAGCATATGCAACTAATGAAAAACTGTTTTTT
-,TRBV6-5,TRBD1,TRBJ1-4,CASSYSNRQGREKLFF,TGTGCCAGCAGTTACTCAAATCGACAGGGGAGGGAAAAACTGTTTTTT
-,TRBV9,-,TRBJ1-4,CASSGDNEKLFF,TGTGCCAGCAGCGGAGATAATGAAAAACTGTTTTTT
-,TRBV7-6,-,TRBJ2-7,CASSLRGGLSYEQYF,TGTGCCAGCAGCTTAAGGGGGGGTTTATCCTACGAGCAGTACTTC
-,TRBV14,TRBD2,TRBJ2-1,CASSQLTSGHNEQFF,TGTGCCAGCAGCCAATTGACTAGCGGACACAATGAGCAGTTCTTC
-,TRBV15,-,TRBJ1-3,CATTVYPGNTIYF,TGTGCCACCACCGTATACCCTGGAAACACCATATATTTT
-,TRBV19,-,TRBJ2-2,CASTPFGEGSTGELFF,TGTGCCAGTACCCCGTTTGGCGAGGGTTCCACCGGGGAGCTGTTTTTT
-,TRBV19,TRBD1,TRBJ1-3,CASRLNRDSLGNTIYF,TGTGCCAGTAGACTGAACCGGGACAGCCTAGGGAACACCATATATTTT
-,TRBV6-2/TRBV6-3,TRBD2,TRBJ2-5,CASSPGLAPKFEETQYF,TGTGCCAGCAGCCCTGGACTAGCGCCAAAGTTTGAAGAGACCCAGTACTTC
-,TRBV7-2,-,TRBJ1-2,CASSLASRDRAGYTF,TGTGCCAGCAGCTTAGCGTCTCGGGACCGTGCAGGCTACACCTTC
-,TRBV19,-,TRBJ2-3,CASSSGGTSSTDTQYF,TGTGCCAGTAGTAGCGGTGGAACCTCTAGCACAGATACGCAGTATTTT
-,TRBV2,TRBD2,TRBJ2-1,CASSISGGALQFF,TGTGCCAGCAGTATAAGCGGGGGGGCTTTGCAGTTCTTC
-,TRBV5-1,-,TRBJ2-7,CASSILADHSYEQYF,TGCGCCAGCAGCATCTTAGCGGACCACTCCTACGAGCAGTACTTC
-,TRBV7-2,TRBD1,TRBJ1-5,CASSLAGGRGRGQPQHF,TGTGCCAGCAGCTTAGCGGGGGGCAGGGGGCGCGGTCAGCCCCAGCATTTT
-,TRBV12-3/TRBV12-4,-,TRBJ1-2,CASTSSGSYGYTF,TGTGCCAGCACCTCCTCCGGCTCCTATGGCTACACCTTC
-,TRBV23-1,TRBD1,TRBJ1-6,CASSQSGQGAGPPYSPLHF,TGCGCCAGCAGTCAATCGGGACAGGGGGCGGGACCCCCGTATTCACCCCTCCACTTT
-,TRBV6-1,TRBD1,TRBJ1-2,CASSDRTGLPNYGYTF,TGTGCCAGCAGTGATCGGACAGGGTTGCCTAACTATGGCTACACCTTC
-,TRBV7-9,-,TRBJ1-6,CASSLVGYSPLHF,TGTGCCAGCAGTCTGGTGGGGTATTCACCCCTCCACTTT
-,TRBV19,-,TRBJ1-5,CASSKEGEGNQPQHF,TGTGCCAGTAGCAAAGAAGGTGAGGGCAATCAGCCCCAGCATTTT
-,TRBV19,TRBD2,TRBJ2-1,CASSIGQRGYNEQFF,TGTGCCAGTAGTATAGGGCAGCGGGGATACAATGAGCAGTTCTTC
-,TRBV7-9,TRBD1,TRBJ2-2,CASSLTGRTGELFF,TGTGCCAGCAGTCTGACAGGGCGCACCGGGGAGCTGTTTTTT
-,TRBV30,-,TRBJ1-3,CAWNRELNTIYF,TGTGCCTGGAACAGGGAGTTAAACACCATATATTTT
-,TRBV29-1,TRBD1,TRBJ1-1,CSVGDRRNTEAFF,TGCAGCGTGGGGGACAGGCGGAACACTGAAGCTTTCTTT
-,TRBV4-1,-,TRBJ1-2,CASSPPWGGYTF,TGCGCCAGCAGCCCGCCCTGGGGGGGCTACACCTTC
-,TRBV7-3,-,TRBJ1-1,CASSLEGRAGGRTEAFF,TGTGCCAGCAGCTTAGAAGGACGCGCCGGGGGTCGGACTGAAGCTTTCTTT
-,TRBV19,-,TRBJ1-1,CASSFMDSRAFF,TGTGCCAGTAGTTTCATGGACAGCCGTGCTTTCTTT
-,TRBV15,-,TRBJ2-5,CATSLPYQYTQETQYF,TGTGCCACCAGCCTACCCTACCAGTACACACAAGAGACCCAGTACTTC